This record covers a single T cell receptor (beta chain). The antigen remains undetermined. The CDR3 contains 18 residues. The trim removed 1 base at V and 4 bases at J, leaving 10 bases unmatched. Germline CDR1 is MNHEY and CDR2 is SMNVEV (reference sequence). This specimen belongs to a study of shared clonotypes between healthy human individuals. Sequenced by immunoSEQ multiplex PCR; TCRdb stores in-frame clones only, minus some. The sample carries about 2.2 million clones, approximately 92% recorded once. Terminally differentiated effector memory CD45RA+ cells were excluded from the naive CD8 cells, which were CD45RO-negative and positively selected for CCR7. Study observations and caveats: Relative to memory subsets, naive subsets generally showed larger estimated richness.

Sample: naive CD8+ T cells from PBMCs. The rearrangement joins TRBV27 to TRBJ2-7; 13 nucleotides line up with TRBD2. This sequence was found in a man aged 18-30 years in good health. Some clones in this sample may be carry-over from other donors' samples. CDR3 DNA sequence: TGTGCCAGCAGTTTATATGGGACTAGCGGGAAAATGGGGTACGAGCAGTACTTC. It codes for CASSLYGTSGKMGYEQYF.